These 19 T cell receptor beta chains originate from one sample sequenced in a study of blood T cell repertoires in COVID-19. Generated by immunoSEQ multiplex PCR, the TCRdb table keeps only in-frame clones and is missing some. In the table there are tens of thousands of clones, around four fifths of which are singletons. The sequenced sample was peripheral blood. These receptors were taken from a man aged 50-60 years with acute or convalescent COVID-19.

The J gene is TRBJ1-1, the V gene TRBV27; no clear D gene. This CDR3 region has 13 residues. The germline V gene encodes CDR1 MNHEY and CDR2 SMNVEV (reference sequence). V was shortened by 6 bases and J by 4 bases, with 12 bases between the two germline ends. The CDR3 is CASSPAVSTEAFF. The CDR3 DNA follows: TGTGCCAGCAGCCCCGCGGTTAGCACTGAAGCTTTCTTT.

This clone was counted only a few times. The chain joins TRBV27 to TRBJ2-7, with D perhaps matching TRBD2 (6 bases). The CDR3 is 15 amino acids. Germline V lookup: CDR1 MNHEY, CDR2 SMNVEV (reference sequence). V was shortened by 0 bases and J by 3 bases, with 12 bases between the two germline ends. The CDR3 region has the DNA TGTGCCAGCAGTTTATCCACTAACGGGGGCTACGAGCAGTACTTC. It is translated as CASSLSTNGGYEQYF.

The chain joins TRBV27 to TRBJ2-1; 7 positions agree with TRBD2. The CDR3 extends over 13 amino acids. Per the germline V gene, CDR1 is MNHEY and CDR2 is SMNVEV (reference sequence). V shed 4 bases and J 7 bases; nucleotides not matched to a gene: 4. In DNA form, the CDR3 reads TGTGCCAGCAGTTCGGGACTATCTAATGAGCAGTTCTTC. This codes for CASSSGLSNEQFF.

This chain uses TRBV2 with TRBJ2-1; D may be TRBD1 (6 bases). Germline V lookup: CDR1 SNHLY, CDR2 FYNNEI. The CDR3 extends over 13 amino acids. The ends were cut back, 2 bases at V and 6 bases at J, with 8 bases in the middle. The CDR3 loop reads CASSETDSNEQFF. The CDR3 nucleotides read TGTGCCAGCAGTGAAACGGACAGCAATGAGCAGTTCTTC.

This clone has only one observation. V gene TRBV5-1 combines with J gene TRBJ2-1, with D possibly TRBD1 on 6 matching bases. Trimming removed 2 bases at V and 3 bases at J, with 12 bases between. The CDR3 consists of 15 residues. Germline assignment: CDR1 SGHRS and CDR2 YFSETQ. The CDR3 protein is CASSFSGTFYNEQFF. The CDR3 DNA sequence: TGCGCCAGCAGCTTTTCCGGGACATTCTACAATGAGCAGTTCTTC.

The chain has TRBV30 and TRBJ2-1, with TRBD2 matching 11 bases. The CDR3 has 15 residues. Germline V gene lookup returns CDR1 GTSNPN and CDR2 SVGIG (reference sequence). Germline trimming cut 2 bases from V and 4 bases from J; bases unmatched to any gene: 4. The CDR3 protein is CAWSRLAGSYNEQFF. The CDR3 DNA reads as TGTGCCTGGAGTCGACTAGCGGGGAGTTACAATGAGCAGTTCTTC.

The V and J genes are TRBV4-2 and TRBJ2-1, with D possibly being TRBD1 (6 bases). CDR1 is LGHNA and CDR2 is YNFKEQ in the germline V gene. Trimming pared 0 bases from V and 1 base from J, leaving 10 bases between. The CDR3 covers 16 residues. The CDR3 nucleotides are TGTGCCAGCAGCCAAGATCTGGGGGCATCCTACAATGAGCAGTTCTTC. This translates into CASSQDLGASYNEQFF.

This rearrangement joins TRBV18 to TRBJ2-5; 9 bases map to TRBD1. The CDR3 is 16 residues long. Germline V gives CDR1 KGHSH, CDR2 LQKENI. V shed 0 bases and J 2 bases; nucleotides not matched to a gene: 4. CDR3 loop: CASSPPTGGGQETQYF. The CDR3 bases are TGTGCCAGCTCACCACCGACAGGGGGGGGACAAGAGACCCAGTACTTC. Full variable domain (remainder filled in from reference TRBV18 and TRBJ2-5): NAGVMQNPRHLVRRRGQEARLRCSPMKGHSHVYWYRQLPEEGLKFMVYLQKENIIDESGMPKERFSAEFPKEGPSILRIQQVVRGDSAAYFCASSPPTGGGQETQYFGPGTRLLVL.

In this sample, this clone turned up once. V and J are TRBV5-1 and TRBJ2-1, with TRBD2 matching 12 bases. Germline assignment: CDR1 SGHRS and CDR2 YFSETQ. V lost 3 bases to trimming and J lost 8 bases; unmatched junction nucleotides: 12. The CDR3 totals 17 residues. The CDR3 coding sequence is TGCGCCAGCAGCTCCGTCGGGACTAGCGGGTCAAGGGATGAGCAGTTCTTC. Its protein is CASSSVGTSGSRDEQFF. The whole variable domain, remainder taken from reference TRBV5-1 and TRBJ2-1, is KAGVTQTPRYLIKTRGQQVTLSCSPISGHRSVSWYQQTPGQGLQFLFEYFSETQRNKGNFPGRFSGRQFSNSRSEMNVSTLELGDSALYLCASSSVGTSGSRDEQFFGPGTRLTVL.

The chain is built from TRBV12-5 and TRBJ2-3; TRBD1 agrees at 7 bases. Trimming took 1 base from V and 2 from J; bases not matched to a gene: 3. The CDR3 is 15 amino acids. Germline V gives CDR1 LGHNT, CDR2 FRNRAP. CDR3 in DNA: TGTGCTAGTGGTTTGGGACAGGGCCCCACAGATACGCAGTATTTT. Amino acid sequence: CASGLGQGPTDTQYF.

The CDR3 spells CASRLWVPGLAYNEQFF. DNA for the CDR3: TGTGCCAGCAGATTATGGGTTCCGGGACTAGCGTACAATGAGCAGTTCTTC. V and J are TRBV7-9 and TRBJ2-1; 10 nucleotides align to TRBD2. CDR1 SEHNR and CDR2 FQNEAQ come from the germline V gene (reference sequence). The ends lost 6 bases at V and 4 bases at J; junction bases unmatched: 12. The CDR3 is 17 amino acids. The full variable domain, with the rest looked up from reference TRBV7-9 and TRBJ2-1, is DTGVSQNPRHKITKRGQNVTFRCDPISEHNRLYWYRQTLGQGPEFLTYFQNEAQLEKSRLLSDRFSAERPKGSFSTLEIQRTEQGDSAMYLCASRLWVPGLAYNEQFFGPGTRLTVL.

The chain joins TRBV28 to TRBJ2-3; TRBD2 matches at 11 bases. Trimming at V came to 5 bases and at J to 6 bases, leaving 4 bases not matched to a gene. The CDR3 extends over 14 amino acids. The germline V gene encodes CDR1 MDHEN and CDR2 SYDVKM. Here the CDR3 reads CASSTSGSDDTQYF. CDR3 DNA: TGTGCCAGCAGTACTAGCGGGAGTGATGATACGCAGTATTTT.

The genes are TRBV3-1 (or the pseudogene TRBV3-2) and TRBJ2-4; no firm D call. Germline V gene data show CDR1 as LGHDT and CDR2 as YNNKEL (reference sequence). This CDR3 comprises 15 residues. Trimming stripped 0 bases from V and 1 base from J, with 7 bases between. The CDR3: CASSQERRAKNIQYF. CDR3 in DNA: TGTGCCAGCAGCCAAGAACGCAGGGCCAAAAACATTCAGTACTTC.

The chain recombines TRBV7-2 with TRBJ2-5; a weak D match, TRBD1 (6 bases). V was trimmed by 5 bases and J by 2 bases, leaving 12 bases between them. The germline V gene encodes CDR1 SGHTA and CDR2 FQGNSA. The CDR3 runs 14 residues. CDR3 sequence (DNA): TGTGCCAGCAGCCGCCGGACAGAACAAGAGACCCAGTACTTC. It encodes CASSRRTEQETQYF.

In its sample, this clone was seen once. V is TRBV4-3 and J is TRBJ2-7; 11 bases are a match to TRBD2. V trimming: 1 base; J trimming: 2 bases; junction bases outside the gene matches: 7. The germline gives CDR1 LGHNA, CDR2 YSLEER. The CDR3 sequence is 17 residues long. The CDR3 DNA sequence: TGCGCCAGCAGCCAAGCTATAGCGGGAGGGGTCCCCTACGAGCAGTACTTC. Its protein is CASSQAIAGGVPYEQYF.

The CDR3 reads CAVGEANTGELFF. The CDR3 coding sequence is TGTGCGGTAGGAGAGGCGAACACCGGGGAGCTGTTTTTT. This chain connects TRBV12-3 or TRBV12-4 to TRBJ2-2; no clear D gene. CDR3 length equals 13 residues.

Concerning this clone: Other DNA variants within this sample encode the same CDR3. The J gene is TRBJ1-2, the V gene TRBV9; D unclear. The CDR3 has 13 amino acids. The V end was cut by 0 bases, the J end by 4 bases, with 7 bases between. The V gene's germline CDR1 is SGDLS and CDR2 YYNGEE. The CDR3 nucleotides read TGTGCCAGCAGCGTAGGTCTTAGCTATGGCTACACCTTC. Encoded protein: CASSVGLSYGYTF.

The V gene is TRBV2, the J gene TRBJ2-2, with D unresolved. Trimming took 7 bases from V and 4 from J, leaving 10 bases between them. This CDR3 is 13 amino acids long. The V gene's germline CDR1 is SNHLY and CDR2 FYNNEI. CDR3 region: CASTRQGTGELFF. The CDR3 region has the DNA TGTGCCAGCACGCGACAAGGCACCGGGGAGCTGTTTTTT.

The chain couples TRBV5-1 to TRBJ2-3; D may be TRBD1 (6 bases). Germline V gene data show CDR1 as SGHRS and CDR2 as YFSETQ. This CDR3 is 14 amino acids long. V was pared by 3 bases and J by 3 bases, with 11 bases between. The CDR3 protein is CASSSLQGTDTQYF. In DNA form, the CDR3 reads TGCGCCAGCAGCTCGCTACAGGGTACAGATACGCAGTATTTT.